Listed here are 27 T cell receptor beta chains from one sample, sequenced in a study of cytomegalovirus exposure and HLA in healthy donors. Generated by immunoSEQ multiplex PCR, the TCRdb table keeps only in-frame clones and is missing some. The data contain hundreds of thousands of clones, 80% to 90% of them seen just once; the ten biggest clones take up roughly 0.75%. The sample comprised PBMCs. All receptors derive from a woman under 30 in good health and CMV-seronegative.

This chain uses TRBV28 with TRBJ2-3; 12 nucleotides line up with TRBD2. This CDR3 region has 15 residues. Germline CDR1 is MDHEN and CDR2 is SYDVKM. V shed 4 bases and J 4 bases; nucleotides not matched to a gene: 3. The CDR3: CASSSGTSGSDTQYF. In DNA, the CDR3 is TGTGCCAGCAGTTCAGGGACTAGCGGGTCAGATACGCAGTATTTT.

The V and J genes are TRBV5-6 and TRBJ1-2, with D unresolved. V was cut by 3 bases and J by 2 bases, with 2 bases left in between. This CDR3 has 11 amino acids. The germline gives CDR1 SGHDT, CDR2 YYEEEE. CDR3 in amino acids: CASSSNYGYTF. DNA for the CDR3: TGTGCCAGCAGCTCAAACTATGGCTACACCTTC.

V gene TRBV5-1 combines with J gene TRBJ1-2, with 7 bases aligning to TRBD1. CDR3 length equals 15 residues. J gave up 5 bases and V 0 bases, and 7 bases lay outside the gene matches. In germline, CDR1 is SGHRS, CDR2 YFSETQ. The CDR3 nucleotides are TGCGCCAGCAGCTTGGTAGGGGGCTTAGGGTATGGCTACACCTTC. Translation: CASSLVGGLGYGYTF.

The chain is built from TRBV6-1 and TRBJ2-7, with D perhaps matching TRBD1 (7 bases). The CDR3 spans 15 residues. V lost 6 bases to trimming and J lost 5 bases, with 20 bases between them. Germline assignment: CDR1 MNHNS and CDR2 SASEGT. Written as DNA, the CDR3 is TGTGCCAGCAGCCCCAGGGGGACTCCGACCGACGAGCAGTACTTC. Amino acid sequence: CASSPRGTPTDEQYF.

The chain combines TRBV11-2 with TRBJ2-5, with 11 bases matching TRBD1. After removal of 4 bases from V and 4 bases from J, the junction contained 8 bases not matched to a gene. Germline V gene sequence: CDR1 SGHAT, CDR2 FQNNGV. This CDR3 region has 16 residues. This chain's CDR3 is CASSSRDRGARETQYF. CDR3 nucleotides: TGTGCCAGCAGCTCCCGGGACAGGGGGGCGAGAGAGACCCAGTACTTC.

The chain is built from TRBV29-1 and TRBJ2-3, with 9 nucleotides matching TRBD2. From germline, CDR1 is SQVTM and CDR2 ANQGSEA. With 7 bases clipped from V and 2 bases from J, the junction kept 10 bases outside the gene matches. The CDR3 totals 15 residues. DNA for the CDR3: TGCAGCGCTCTATCTGCGGGGGGGATCACAGATACGCAGTATTTT. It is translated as CSALSAGGITDTQYF.

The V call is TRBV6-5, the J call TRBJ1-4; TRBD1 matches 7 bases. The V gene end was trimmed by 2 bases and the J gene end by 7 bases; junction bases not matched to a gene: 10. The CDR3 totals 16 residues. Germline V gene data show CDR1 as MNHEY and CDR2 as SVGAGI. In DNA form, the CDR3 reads TGTGCCAGCAGTTACGGGCTGATCAGGGGGAGTGAAAAACTGTTTTTT. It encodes CASSYGLIRGSEKLFF.

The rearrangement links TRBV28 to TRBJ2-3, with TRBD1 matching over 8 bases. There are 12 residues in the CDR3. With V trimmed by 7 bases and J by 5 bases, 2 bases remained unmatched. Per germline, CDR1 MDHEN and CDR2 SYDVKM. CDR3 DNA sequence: TGTGCCAGCAACAGGGGGATAGATACGCAGTATTTT. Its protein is CASNRGIDTQYF.

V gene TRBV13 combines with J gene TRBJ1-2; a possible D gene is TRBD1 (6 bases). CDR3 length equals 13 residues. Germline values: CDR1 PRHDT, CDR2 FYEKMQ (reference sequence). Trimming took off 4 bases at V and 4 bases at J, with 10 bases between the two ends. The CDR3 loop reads CASSSGGAYGYTF. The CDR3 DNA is TGTGCCAGCAGCTCGGGGGGGGCCTATGGCTACACCTTC.

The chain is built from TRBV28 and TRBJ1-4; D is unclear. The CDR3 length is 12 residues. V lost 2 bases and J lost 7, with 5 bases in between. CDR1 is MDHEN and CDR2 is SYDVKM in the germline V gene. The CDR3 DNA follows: TGTGCCAGCAGTTTAGAGGCTGAAAAACTGTTTTTT. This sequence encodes CASSLEAEKLFF.

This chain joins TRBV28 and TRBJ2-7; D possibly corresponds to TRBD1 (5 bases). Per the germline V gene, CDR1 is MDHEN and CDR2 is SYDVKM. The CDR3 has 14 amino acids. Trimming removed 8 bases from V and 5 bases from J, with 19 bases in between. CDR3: CASLGQGWLHEQYF. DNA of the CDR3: TGTGCCAGCCTAGGGCAGGGATGGCTTCACGAGCAGTACTTC.

CDR3 sequence: CASSPDSHTQYF. In nucleotides, the CDR3 is TGTGCCAGCAGCCCCGACTCCCATACGCAGTATTTT. V usage is TRBV11-1 and J usage is TRBJ2-3; D uncertain. V was clipped by 5 bases and J by 7 bases, with 10 bases between them. Germline V CDR1 and CDR2: SGHAT, FQDESV (reference sequence). This CDR3 is built from 12 residues.

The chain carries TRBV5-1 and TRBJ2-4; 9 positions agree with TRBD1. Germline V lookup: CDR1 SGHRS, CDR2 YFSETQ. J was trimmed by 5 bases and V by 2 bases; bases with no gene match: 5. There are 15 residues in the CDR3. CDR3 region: CASSLQGAYQNIQYF. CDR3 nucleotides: TGCGCCAGCAGCTTACAGGGGGCCTACCAAAACATTCAGTACTTC.

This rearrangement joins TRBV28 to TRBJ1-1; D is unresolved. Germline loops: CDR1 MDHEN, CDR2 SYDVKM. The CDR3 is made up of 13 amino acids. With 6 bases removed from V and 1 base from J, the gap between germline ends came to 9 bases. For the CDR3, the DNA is TGTGCCAGCAGCAGACTGGGGAACACTGAAGCTTTCTTT. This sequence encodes CASSRLGNTEAFF.

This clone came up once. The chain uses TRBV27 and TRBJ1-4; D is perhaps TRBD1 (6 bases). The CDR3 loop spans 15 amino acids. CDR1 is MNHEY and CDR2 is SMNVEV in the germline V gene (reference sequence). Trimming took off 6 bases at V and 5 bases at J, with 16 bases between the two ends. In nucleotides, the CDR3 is TGTGCCAGCAGCCTAGGGGGGGGATCCAATGAAAAACTGTTTTTT. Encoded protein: CASSLGGGSNEKLFF.

CDR3 sequence: CASRLDQGDAYEQYF. DNA of the CDR3: TGTGCCAGCAGATTAGATCAGGGGGATGCCTACGAGCAGTACTTC. V usage is TRBV28 and J usage is TRBJ2-7, with 7 bases that match TRBD1. CDR1 is MDHEN, CDR2 SYDVKM, per germline. This CDR3 has 15 residues. With 6 bases clipped from V and 2 bases from J, the junction kept 10 bases outside the gene matches.

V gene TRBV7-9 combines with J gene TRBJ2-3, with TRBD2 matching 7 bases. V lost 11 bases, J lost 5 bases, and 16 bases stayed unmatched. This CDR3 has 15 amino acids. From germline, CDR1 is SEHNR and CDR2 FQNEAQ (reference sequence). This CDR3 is CAGSSGRGDVDTQYF. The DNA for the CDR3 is TGTGCCGGGTCGTCTGGGAGGGGCGACGTAGATACGCAGTATTTT.

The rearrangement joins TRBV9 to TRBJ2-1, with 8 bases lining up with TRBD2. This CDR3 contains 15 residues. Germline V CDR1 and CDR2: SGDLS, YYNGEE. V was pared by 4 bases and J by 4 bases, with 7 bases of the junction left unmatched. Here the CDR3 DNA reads TGTGCCAGCAGCCCCTCGGGACTAGGGTACAATGAGCAGTTCTTC. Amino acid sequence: CASSPSGLGYNEQFF.

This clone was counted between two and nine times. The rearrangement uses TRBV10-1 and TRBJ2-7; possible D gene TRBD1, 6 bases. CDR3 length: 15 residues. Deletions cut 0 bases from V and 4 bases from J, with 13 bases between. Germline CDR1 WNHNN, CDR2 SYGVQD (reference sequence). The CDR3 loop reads CASSESKGGWYEQYF. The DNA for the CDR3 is TGCGCCAGCAGTGAGTCTAAAGGGGGTTGGTACGAGCAGTACTTC.

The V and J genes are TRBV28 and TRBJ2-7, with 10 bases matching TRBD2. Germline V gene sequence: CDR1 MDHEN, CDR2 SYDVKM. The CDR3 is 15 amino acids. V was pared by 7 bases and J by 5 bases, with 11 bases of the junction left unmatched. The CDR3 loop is CASKTGLALSHEQYF. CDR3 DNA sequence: TGTGCCAGCAAAACGGGACTAGCGTTATCTCACGAGCAGTACTTC.

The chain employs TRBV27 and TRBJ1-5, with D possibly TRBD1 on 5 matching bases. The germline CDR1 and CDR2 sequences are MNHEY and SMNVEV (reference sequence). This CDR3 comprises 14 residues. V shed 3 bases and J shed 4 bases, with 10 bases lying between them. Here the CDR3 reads CASSLGRANQPQHF. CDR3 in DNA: TGTGCCAGCAGTTTGGGCAGGGCTAATCAGCCCCAGCATTTT.

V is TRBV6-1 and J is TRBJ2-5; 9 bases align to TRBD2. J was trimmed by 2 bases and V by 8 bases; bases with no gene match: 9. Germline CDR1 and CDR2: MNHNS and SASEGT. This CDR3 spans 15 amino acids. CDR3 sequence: CASRWASGVQETQYF. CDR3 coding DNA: TGTGCCAGCCGGTGGGCTAGCGGGGTTCAAGAGACCCAGTACTTC.

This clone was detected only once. This chain's CDR3 is CASSVYGAFNYGYTF. The CDR3 DNA follows: TGTGCCAGCAGTGTCTACGGAGCGTTTAACTATGGCTACACCTTC. The genes are TRBV28 and TRBJ1-2; no clear D. Germline CDR1 MDHEN, CDR2 SYDVKM. The CDR3 has 15 amino acids. Deletions cut 5 bases from V and 1 base from J, with 14 bases between.

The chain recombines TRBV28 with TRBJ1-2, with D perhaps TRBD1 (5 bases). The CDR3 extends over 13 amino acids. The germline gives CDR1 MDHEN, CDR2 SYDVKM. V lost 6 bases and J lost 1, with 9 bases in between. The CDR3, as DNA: TGTGCCAGCAGGATAACAGGTAACTATGGCTACACCTTC. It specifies CASRITGNYGYTF.

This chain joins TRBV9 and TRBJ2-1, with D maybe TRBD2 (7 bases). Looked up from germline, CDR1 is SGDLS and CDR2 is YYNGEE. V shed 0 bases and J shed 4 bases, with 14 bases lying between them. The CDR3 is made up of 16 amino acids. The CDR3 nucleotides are TGTGCCAGCAGCGTAGGGGGGCTAGCGGTGTACAATGAGCAGTTCTTC. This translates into CASSVGGLAVYNEQFF.

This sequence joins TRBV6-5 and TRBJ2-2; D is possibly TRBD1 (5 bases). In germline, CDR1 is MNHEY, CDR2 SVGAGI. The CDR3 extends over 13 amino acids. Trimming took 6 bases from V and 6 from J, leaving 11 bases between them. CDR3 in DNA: TGTGCCAGCAGCCAGACAGCCCCCGGGGAGCTGTTTTTT. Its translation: CASSQTAPGELFF.

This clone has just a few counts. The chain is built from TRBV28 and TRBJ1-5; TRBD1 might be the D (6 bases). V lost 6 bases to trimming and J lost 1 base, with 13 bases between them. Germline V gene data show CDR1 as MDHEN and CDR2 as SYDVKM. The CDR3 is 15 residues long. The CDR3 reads CASRVPDRSNQPQHF. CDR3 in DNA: TGTGCCAGCAGGGTTCCCGACAGGAGCAATCAGCCCCAGCATTTT.